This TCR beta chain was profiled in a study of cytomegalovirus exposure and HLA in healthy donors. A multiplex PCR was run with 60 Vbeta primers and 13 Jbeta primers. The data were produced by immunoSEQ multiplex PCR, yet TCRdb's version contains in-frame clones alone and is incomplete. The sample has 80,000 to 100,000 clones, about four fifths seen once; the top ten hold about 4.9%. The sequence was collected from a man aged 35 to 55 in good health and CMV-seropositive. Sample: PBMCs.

CDR3 residues: CASSLDQGASEKLFF. The CDR3, as DNA: TGTGCCAGCAGCTTAGACCAGGGGGCGTCTGAAAAACTGTTTTTT. This chain connects TRBV7-9 to TRBJ1-4, with TRBD1 matching 8 bases. CDR1 is SEHNR, CDR2 FQNEAQ, per germline (reference sequence). The CDR3 totals 15 residues. Unmatched junction bases numbered 5, after V lost 1 base and J lost 7 bases.